The 9 T cell receptor beta chains below all came from one sample that was sequenced in a study of patients and donors after allogeneic stem cell transplantation. Each CDR3 protein gets one entry after TCRdb re-called the RT-PCR reads with MiXCR. This table has about 150,000 distinct CDR3 sequences, over 30% appearing once. Sequences were obtained from blood, either unsorted or a sorted T cell fraction (not recorded which). Source of these receptors: a human donor who was either an allogeneic HSCT recipient or a stem cell or donor lymphocyte infusion donor (not recorded which). It is not recorded whose cells these are; they may come from a transplant donor.

This clonotype was counted only a few times. V is TRBV24-1 and J is TRBJ1-1, with D unclear. The CDR3 has 13 amino acids. Deletions cut 8 bases from V and 5 bases from J, with 14 bases between. Germline lookup yields CDR1 KGHDR and CDR2 SFDVKD. CDR3: CATKDVGMTEAFF. CDR3 nucleotide sequence: TGTGCCACCAAGGACGTTGGTATGACTGAAGCTTTCTTT.

This clonotype was picked up a small number of times. The chain is built from TRBV7-9 and TRBJ1-1, with TRBD1 identical over 7 bases. The CDR3 runs 17 residues. The germline CDR1 and CDR2 sequences are SEHNR and FQNEAQ (reference sequence). After removal of 5 bases from V and 1 base from J, the junction contained 13 bases not matched to a gene. CDR3 loop: CASSPGQSLIENTEAFF. As DNA, the CDR3 is TGTGCCAGCAGCCCGGGACAGTCGCTTATAGAGAACACTGAAGCTTTCTTT.

This clonotype showed up just a few times. This rearrangement joins TRBV18 to TRBJ1-2; no clear D gene. From germline, CDR1 is KGHSH and CDR2 LQKENI. This CDR3 spans 11 amino acids. The V end lost 2 bases, the J end lost 10 bases, and 8 bases lay between the germline ends. CDR3 in amino acids: CASSPVDLYTF. DNA of the CDR3: TGTGCCAGCTCACCAGTGGACCTCTACACCTTC.

This clonotype appeared a few times. The J gene is TRBJ1-3, the V gene TRBV12-3 or TRBV12-4; 7 nucleotides agree with TRBD1. The J segment lost 4 bases and the V segment lost 4 bases, leaving 7 bases of the junction unmatched. The CDR3 is 15 residues long. CDR3 sequence reads: CASSSPDRAGNTIYF. CDR3 nucleotide sequence: TGTGCCAGCAGTTCGCCCGACAGGGCCGGAAACACCATATATTTT.

The V gene is TRBV9, the J gene TRBJ1-1; D is ambiguous. This CDR3 region has 13 residues. V was clipped by 1 base and J by 0 bases, with 4 bases between them. CDR1 and CDR2 (germline): SGDLS, YYNGEE. The CDR3 DNA reads TGTGCCAGCAGCGTAAGGATGAACACTGAAGCTTTCTTT. Protein sequence: CASSVRMNTEAFF.

The chain uses TRBV6-5 and TRBJ2-7; D not resolved. Germline V gives CDR1 MNHEY, CDR2 SVGAGI. CDR3 length: 14 residues. CDR3 coding DNA: TGTGCCAGCAGTCACTCGGGCCTACCCTACGAGCAGTACGTC. Its protein is CASSHSGLPYEQYV.

The chain has TRBV4-2 and TRBJ2-3, with a weak D call TRBD1 (6 bases). CDR1 and CDR2 from the germline V gene are LGHNA and YNFKEQ. V lost 1 base and J lost 4, with 12 bases in between. The CDR3 spans 15 residues. CDR3 protein: CASSQVQGIPDTQYF. DNA for the CDR3: TGTGCCAGCAGCCAAGTCCAGGGGATTCCAGATACGCAGTATTTT.

This chain uses TRBV4-3 with TRBJ2-3, with 7 bases identical to TRBD1. The CDR3 consists of 15 residues. The germline CDR1 and CDR2 sequences are LGHNA and YSLEER. With 2 bases clipped from V and 5 bases from J, the junction kept 7 bases outside the gene matches. In DNA form, the CDR3 reads TGCGCCAGCAGCCAAACACGACAGGGCCTAGATACGCAGTATTTT. Translating it yields CASSQTRQGLDTQYF.

The chain couples TRBV6-5 to TRBJ2-7; 9 nucleotides line up with TRBD1. With V trimmed by 4 bases and J by 0 bases, 10 bases remained unmatched. The CDR3 contains 17 residues. Germline V CDR1 and CDR2: MNHEY, SVGAGI. CDR3 amino acids: CASSSWLGQGSSYEQYF. The CDR3 DNA follows: TGTGCCAGCAGTTCCTGGCTTGGACAGGGGAGCTCCTACGAGCAGTACTTC.